This T cell receptor beta chain was captured by sequencing in a study of cytomegalovirus exposure and HLA in healthy donors. As for the study in general: Later, an analysis reported that the 120 or so validation repertoires had used the same platform as the roughly 660 first-cohort repertoires.

The study drew the donors from its roughly 120-subject validation cohort, separate from the approximately 670-subject first cohort. Here immunoSEQ multiplex PCR was the method, and the copy in TCRdb shows in-frame clones only, minus some. Of approximately 280,000 clones listed, roughly 90% are singletons. Study-wide findings and caveats: Cytomegalovirus status was reportedly diagnosed by the classifier with high specificity and sensitivity. In the 95 to 150 validation repertoires, a later analysis found that first-cohort TCR clusters tended to co-occur.

Comments on this clone: As yet, its antigen is unknown.

This clonotype was obtained from a woman younger than 35 in good health and CMV-seronegative. What was sequenced was PBMCs.

In DNA form, the CDR3 reads TGCGCCAGCAGCCACTACACAGGGGCTCTTAATCAGCCCCAGCATTTT. Protein product: CASSHYTGALNQPQHF. The genes are TRBV4-1 and TRBJ1-5; 7 bases match TRBD1. Germline V lookup: CDR1 MGHRA, CDR2 YSYEKL. The CDR3 has 16 residues. V was clipped by 3 bases and J by 4 bases; unmatched bases: 9.